The present T cell receptor beta chain was sequenced within a study of cytomegalovirus exposure and HLA in healthy donors. Study conclusions and caveats: Per a later analysis, 18,000 or so TCR beta sequences showed association with HLA alleles at 0.05 false discovery rate.

With respect to this clone: What it recognizes is unknown.

With 60 Vbeta and 13 Jbeta primers, the PCR was carried out. Clones were sequenced by immunoSEQ multiplex PCR, and TCRdb holds only the in-frame ones, with some missing. The sample lists under 150,000 clones, 77% occurring once. This clonotype originated in a woman aged 55-69 years in good health and CMV-seronegative. The sample consisted of PBMCs.

The chain's CDR3 is CASSLRANTEAFF. The CDR3 coding sequence is TGTGCCAGCAGCCTCAGGGCGAACACTGAAGCTTTCTTT. The chain employs TRBV7-7 and TRBJ1-1; the D gene is possibly TRBD1 (5 bases). The length of the CDR3 is 13 residues. The V gene lost 5 bases and the J gene lost 1 base, with 8 bases spanning the gap. Germline-derived CDR1 and CDR2 are SSHAT and FNYEAQ (reference sequence). Drawing the rest from reference TRBV7-7 and TRBJ1-1, the complete variable domain is GAGVSQSPRYKVTKRGQDVTLRCDPISSHATLYWYQQALGQGPEFLTYFNYEAQPDKSGLPSDRFSAERPEGSISTLTIQRTEQRDSAMYRCASSLRANTEAFFGQGTRLTVV.